The 21 T cell receptor beta chains in this list originate from one sample, sequenced in a study of control samples from healthy donors and cancer patients. The repertoire was sequenced with immunoSEQ multiplex PCR; TCRdb's copy has only in-frame clones and lacks some. The profile shows hundreds of thousands of clones, approximately 80% of them singletons. The sample consisted of PBMCs. The receptors here all came from an older woman with lung cancer.

The chain has TRBV10-3 and TRBJ2-7; maybe TRBD2 (6 bases). Deletions cut 2 bases from V and 1 base from J, with 9 bases between. The CDR3 sequence is 14 residues long. Looked up from germline, CDR1 is ENHRY and CDR2 is SYGVKD. For the CDR3, the DNA is TGTGCCATCAGTGAGGGAGGGCAGTCCTACGAGCAGTACTTC. It is translated as CAISEGGQSYEQYF.

About this clone itself: This sample includes further DNA sequences coding for the same CDR3. The chain joins TRBV9 to TRBJ1-1; possibly TRBD1 for D (6 bases). The CDR3 spans 14 residues. The V gene lost 1 base and the J gene lost 5 bases, with 12 bases spanning the gap. Germline V gene data show CDR1 as SGDLS and CDR2 as YYNGEE. CDR3 in amino acids: CASSVSRGGTEAFF. In DNA, the CDR3 is TGTGCCAGCAGCGTATCCAGGGGAGGTACTGAAGCTTTCTTT. The full variable domain, completed using reference TRBV9 and TRBJ1-1, is DSGVTQTPKHLITATGQRVTLRCSPRSGDLSVYWYQQSLDQGLQFLIQYYNGEERAKGNILERFSAQQFPDLHSELNLSSLELGDSALYFCASSVSRGGTEAFFGQGTRLTVV.

The chain has TRBV9 and TRBJ1-1, with D perhaps TRBD1 (5 bases). From germline, CDR1 is SGDLS and CDR2 YYNGEE. The CDR3 has 13 residues. V was pared by 0 bases and J by 7 bases, with 10 bases between. CDR3 DNA: TGTGCCAGCAGCGTAGAGGGGCGCAGTGAAGCTTTCTTT. It codes for CASSVEGRSEAFF.

This clone was picked up one time. Its ends do not fully match the called genes, so a read error is possible. The gene calls are TRBV27 and TRBJ2-1; 7 bases are shared with TRBD2. CDR3 size: 12 residues. Germline loops: CDR1 MNHEY, CDR2 SMNVEV (reference sequence). The CDR3 DNA reads TGTGCCAGCAGCCGGCTTGGCGGGAGCTCCCTCTTC. It translates to CASSRLGGSSLF.

The chain employs TRBV6-5 and TRBJ2-3; D not resolved. The CDR3 is 12 residues long. Trimming removed 9 bases from V and 2 bases from J, with 9 bases in between. The germline V gene encodes CDR1 MNHEY and CDR2 SVGAGI. The CDR3, as DNA: TGTGCCAGTGTGTCAATCACAGATACGCAGTATTTT. It yields the protein CASVSITDTQYF.

The V call is TRBV4-1, the J call TRBJ1-2; D is possibly TRBD1 (6 bases). The CDR3 has 13 residues. Between the trimmed V and J ends, which lost 6 bases and 3 bases, there was a span of 11 bases. Germline values: CDR1 MGHRA, CDR2 YSYEKL. CDR3 loop: CASRPAGDYGYTF. In DNA form, the CDR3 reads TGCGCCAGCAGGCCCGCAGGGGACTATGGCTACACCTTC.

The rearrangement uses TRBV18 and TRBJ2-3; D might be TRBD1 (6 bases). V was trimmed by 0 bases and J by 6 bases, leaving 13 bases between them. Germline V gene sequence: CDR1 KGHSH, CDR2 LQKENI. The CDR3 totals 15 residues. CDR3 nucleotides: TGTGCCAGCTCACCACCGGGGGCGTTGAGGGATACGCAGTATTTT. As protein: CASSPPGALRDTQYF.

Concerning this clone itself: The same CDR3 can be traced to other DNA sequences in this sample. This chain joins TRBV5-1 and TRBJ2-1; TRBD2 aligns across 9 bases. Germline V lookup: CDR1 SGHRS, CDR2 YFSETQ. The ends lost 2 bases at V and 0 bases at J; junction bases unmatched: 0. The CDR3 has 15 amino acids. For the CDR3, the DNA is TGCGCCAGCAGCTTTAGCGGGAGCTCCTACAATGAGCAGTTCTTC. This translates into CASSFSGSSYNEQFF.

This clone was observed a handful of times. The chain is built from TRBV5-4 and TRBJ2-2; no reliable D call. CDR3 length: 15 amino acids. V was clipped by 4 bases and J by 1 base, with 11 bases between them. In germline, CDR1 is SGHNT, CDR2 YYREEE (reference sequence). The CDR3 nucleotides are TGTGCCAGCAGCCCTAGGACGCTGAACACCGGGGAGCTGTTTTTT. Translating gives CASSPRTLNTGELFF.

This clone is a singleton in its sample. The J gene is TRBJ2-1, the V gene TRBV15; 7 nucleotides match TRBD2. Trimming took 8 bases from V and 2 from J; bases not matched to a gene: 9. This CDR3 is built from 15 residues. CDR1 is LNHNV and CDR2 is YYDKDF in the germline V gene (reference sequence). CDR3 coding DNA: TGTGCCACCTGGGGGAGGGGATTGGCCTACAATGAGCAGTTCTTC. As protein: CATWGRGLAYNEQFF.

In this sample, this clone turned up once. CDR3 protein: CASSLVGSNEKLFF. The CDR3 region has the DNA TGCGCCAGCAGCTTGGTTGGCAGCAATGAAAAACTGTTTTTT. The V gene is TRBV5-1, the J gene TRBJ1-4; D not resolved. CDR1 and CDR2 (germline): SGHRS, YFSETQ. The CDR3 contains 14 residues. The V gene lost 0 bases and the J gene lost 5 bases, with 8 bases spanning the gap. Using reference TRBV5-1 and TRBJ1-4 for the parts outside the CDR3, the full variable domain is KAGVTQTPRYLIKTRGQQVTLSCSPISGHRSVSWYQQTPGQGLQFLFEYFSETQRNKGNFPGRFSGRQFSNSRSEMNVSTLELGDSALYLCASSLVGSNEKLFFGSGTQLSVL.

The genes are TRBV9 and TRBJ2-2; the D gene is possibly TRBD2 (5 bases). This CDR3 contains 15 residues. Trimming stripped 2 bases from V and 5 bases from J, with 13 bases between. Per the germline V gene, CDR1 is SGDLS and CDR2 is YYNGEE. The CDR3 sequence is CASSVGLAETGELFF. DNA for the CDR3: TGTGCCAGCAGCGTGGGTCTAGCTGAAACCGGGGAGCTGTTTTTT.

The V call is TRBV29-1, the J call TRBJ2-5; 9 nucleotides align to TRBD2. Germline-derived CDR1 and CDR2 are SQVTM and ANQGSEA. The CDR3 covers 12 residues. V was pared by 8 bases and J by 5 bases, with 6 bases of the junction left unmatched. Here the CDR3 DNA reads TGCAGCACTTTAGCGGGAGAGGAGACCCAGTACTTC. This gives the protein CSTLAGEETQYF.

The rearrangement links TRBV5-1 to TRBJ2-1; 9 nucleotides align to TRBD2. Germline V CDR1 and CDR2: SGHRS, YFSETQ. J was trimmed by 7 bases and V by 0 bases; bases with no gene match: 5. CDR3 length equals 15 residues. CDR3 DNA: TGCGCCAGCAGCTTGGTAGCGGGAGCTTGGAATGAGCAGTTCTTC. Its translation: CASSLVAGAWNEQFF.

J is TRBJ1-5 and V is TRBV4-1; tentative D call: TRBD1 (6 bases). The V end lost 2 bases, the J end lost 9 bases, and 17 bases lay between the germline ends. CDR1 is MGHRA, CDR2 YSYEKL, per germline. CDR3 length: 15 residues. The CDR3, as DNA: TGCGCCAGCAGCCAACCGGACAGTCGGATGGGGCCCCAGCATTTT. Encoded protein: CASSQPDSRMGPQHF.

The chain employs TRBV7-2 and TRBJ1-5, with D hard to call. CDR1 and CDR2 (germline): SGHTA, FQGNSA. The CDR3 contains 15 residues. Trimming removed 1 base from V and 3 bases from J, with 10 bases in between. CDR3 residues: CASSLVVRDNQPQHF. CDR3 sequence (DNA): TGTGCCAGCAGCTTAGTCGTGAGAGACAATCAGCCCCAGCATTTT.

The CDR3 loop is CASRVDLTGPYEQYF. The CDR3 DNA reads as TGCGCCAGCAGAGTGGACCTAACTGGCCCCTACGAGCAGTACTTC. This chain joins TRBV5-1 and TRBJ2-7; D is ambiguous. Germline CDR1 SGHRS, CDR2 YFSETQ. The CDR3 runs to 15 residues. Trimming shortened V by 5 bases and J by 2 bases, and 17 bases separated the two germline ends.

The genes are TRBV20-1 and TRBJ1-4; D is ambiguous. Germline CDR1 DFQATT, CDR2 SNEGSKA (reference sequence). The CDR3 extends over 19 amino acids. The V gene lost 3 bases and the J gene lost 0 bases, with 23 bases spanning the gap. This CDR3 reads CSASAVGGFLEATNEKLFF. The CDR3 DNA reads TGCAGTGCTAGTGCCGTGGGCGGGTTTCTTGAGGCAACTAATGAAAAACTGTTTTTT.

The CDR3 DNA sequence: TGTGCCAGCAGCCACGCGCAGACCTATGGCTACACCTTC. Protein: CASSHAQTYGYTF. V usage is TRBV5-5 and J usage is TRBJ1-2; D is ambiguous. Germline values: CDR1 SGHKS, CDR2 YYEKEE (reference sequence). Trimming took 4 bases from V and 4 from J, leaving 11 bases between them. CDR3 length: 13 amino acids.

V gene TRBV2 combines with J gene TRBJ1-2; 8 bases are a match to TRBD1. The trim removed 5 bases at V and 8 bases at J, leaving 7 bases unmatched. This CDR3 region has 13 residues. Germline-derived CDR1 and CDR2 are SNHLY and FYNNEI. The CDR3 nucleotides are TGTGCCAGCAGTAATACAGGGGGGGAGGGCTACACCTTC. It yields the protein CASSNTGGEGYTF.

The chain couples TRBV4-1 to TRBJ1-2, with D possibly being TRBD1 (5 bases). Trimming shortened V by 2 bases and J by 4 bases, and 11 bases separated the two germline ends. There are 14 residues in the CDR3. In germline, CDR1 is MGHRA, CDR2 YSYEKL. The CDR3 loop reads CASSQPTDVYGYTF. CDR3 DNA sequence: TGCGCCAGCAGCCAACCGACAGACGTCTATGGCTACACCTTC.